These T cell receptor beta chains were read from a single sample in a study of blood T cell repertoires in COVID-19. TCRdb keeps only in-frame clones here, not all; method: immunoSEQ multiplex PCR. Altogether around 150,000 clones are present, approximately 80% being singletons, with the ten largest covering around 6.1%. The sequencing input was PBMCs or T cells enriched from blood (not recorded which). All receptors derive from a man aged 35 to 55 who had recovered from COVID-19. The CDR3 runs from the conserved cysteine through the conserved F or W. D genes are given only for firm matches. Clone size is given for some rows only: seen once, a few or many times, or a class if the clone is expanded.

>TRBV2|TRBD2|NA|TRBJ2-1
CASSGKAGGPPGSEQFF
TGTGCCAGCAGTGGGAAAGCGGGGGGGCCCCCGGGGAGTGAGCAGTTCTTC
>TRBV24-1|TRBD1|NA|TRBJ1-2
CATSHWEISTGEYGYTF
TGTGCCACCAGCCACTGGGAAATATCGACAGGGGAATATGGCTACACCTTC
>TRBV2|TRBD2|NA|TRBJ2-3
CARKAGGNTDTQYF
TGTGCCCGCAAAGCGGGGGGGAACACAGATACGCAGTATTTT
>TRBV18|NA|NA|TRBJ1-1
CASSPYGSRGTEAFF
TGTGCCAGCTCACCCTACGGGTCTCGGGGCACTGAAGCTTTCTTT
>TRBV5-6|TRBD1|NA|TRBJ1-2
CASSLAGQVYGYTF
TGTGCCAGCAGTTTAGCTGGACAGGTCTATGGCTACACCTTC
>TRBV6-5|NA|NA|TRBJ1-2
CASTLMGSSRGQYTF
TGTGCCAGCACCCTGATGGGCTCCTCCAGGGGTCAGTACACCTTC
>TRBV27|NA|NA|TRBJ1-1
CASSLAGNTEAFF
TGTGCCAGCAGTTTAGCAGGGAACACTGAAGCTTTCTTT
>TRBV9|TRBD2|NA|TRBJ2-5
CASSGLAGPLETQYF
TGTGCCAGCAGCGGACTAGCGGGGCCATTGGAGACCCAGTACTTC
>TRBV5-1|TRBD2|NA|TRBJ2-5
CASSTVTTSVRETQYF
TGCGCCAGCAGTACAGTCACTACTAGCGTCCGAGAGACCCAGTACTTC
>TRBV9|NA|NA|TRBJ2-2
CASSVAGAANTGELFF
TGTGCCAGCAGCGTCGCGGGGGCTGCCAACACCGGGGAGCTGTTTTTT
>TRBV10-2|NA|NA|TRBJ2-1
CASSPPVTGRRVNEQFF
TGCGCCAGCAGTCCGCCAGTGACAGGGCGGAGGGTCAATGAGCAGTTCTTC
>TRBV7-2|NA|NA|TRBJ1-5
CASSGGARTSQHF
TGTGCCAGCTCTGGCGGGGCCCGCACCTCCCAGCATTTT
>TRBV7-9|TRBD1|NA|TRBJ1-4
CASSRGQASGEKLFF
TGTGCCAGCAGCCGAGGACAGGCCTCAGGAGAAAAACTGTTTTTT
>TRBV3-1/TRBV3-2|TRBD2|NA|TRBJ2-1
CASSQGLAAYNEQFF
TGTGCCAGCAGCCAAGGACTAGCGGCCTACAATGAGCAGTTCTTC
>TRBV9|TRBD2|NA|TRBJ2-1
CASSVEGTSGGEQFF
TGTGCCAGCAGCGTCGAAGGGACTAGCGGGGGTGAGCAGTTCTTC
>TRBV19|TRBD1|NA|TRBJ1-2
CATSPPGTGKDGYTF
TGTGCCACCTCACCCCCCGGGACAGGAAAGGATGGCTACACCTTC
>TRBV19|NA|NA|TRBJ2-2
CASSPTGGGELFF
TGTGCCAGTAGTCCGACCGGCGGCGGGGAGCTGTTTTTT
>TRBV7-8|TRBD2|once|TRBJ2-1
CASSSRTSAYNEQFF
TGTGCCAGCAGCTCAAGGACTAGCGCTTACAATGAGCAGTTCTTC
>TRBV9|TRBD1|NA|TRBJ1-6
CASSSGTAKYSPLHF
TGTGCCAGCAGCTCAGGGACAGCGAAATATTCACCCCTCCACTTT
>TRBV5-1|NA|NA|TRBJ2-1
CASSFSGTEGQNEQFF
TGCGCCAGCAGCTTTTCCGGGACTGAAGGTCAAAATGAGCAGTTCTTC
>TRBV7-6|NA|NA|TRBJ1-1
CASRPGRSGLNTEAFF
TGTGCCAGCAGACCCGGGCGGTCGGGATTGAACACTGAAGCTTTCTTT
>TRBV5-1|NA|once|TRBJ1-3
CASSSEGQGHSGNTIYF
TGCGCCAGCAGCTCGGAAGGGCAGGGCCACTCTGGAAACACCATATATTTT
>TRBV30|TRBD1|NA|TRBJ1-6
CAWSASPQGFVNSPLHF
TGTGCCTGGAGCGCCTCCCCACAGGGGTTCGTCAATTCACCCCTCCACTTT
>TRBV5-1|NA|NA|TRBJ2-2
CASSLVGYREREGELFF
TGCGCCAGCAGCTTGGTGGGCTATCGAGAACGAGAGGGGGAGCTGTTTTTT
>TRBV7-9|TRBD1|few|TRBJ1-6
CASSAGQGNNSPLHF
TGTGCCAGCAGCGCCGGACAGGGGAATAATTCACCCCTCCACTTT
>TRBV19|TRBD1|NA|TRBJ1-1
CASSTGTGAMNTEAFF
TGTGCCAGTTCCACCGGGACAGGGGCCATGAACACTGAAGCTTTCTTT
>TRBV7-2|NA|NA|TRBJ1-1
CASSSQAGTEAFF
TGTGCCAGCAGCTCTCAAGCGGGCACTGAAGCTTTCTTT
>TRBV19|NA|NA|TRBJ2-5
CASSADRVAGETQYF
TGTGCCAGTAGTGCAGACAGGGTCGCGGGGGAGACCCAGTACTTC